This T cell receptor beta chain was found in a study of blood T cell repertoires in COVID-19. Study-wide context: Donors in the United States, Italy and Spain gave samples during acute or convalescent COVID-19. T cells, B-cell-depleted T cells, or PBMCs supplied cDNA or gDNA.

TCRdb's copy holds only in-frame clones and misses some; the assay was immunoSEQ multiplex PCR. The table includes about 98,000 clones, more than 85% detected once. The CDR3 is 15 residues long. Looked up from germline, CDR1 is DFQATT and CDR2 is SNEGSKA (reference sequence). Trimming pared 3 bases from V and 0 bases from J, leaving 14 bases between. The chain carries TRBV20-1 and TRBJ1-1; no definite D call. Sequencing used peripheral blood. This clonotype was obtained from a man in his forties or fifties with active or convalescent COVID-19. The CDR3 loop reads CSASSTPFMNTEAFF. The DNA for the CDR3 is TGCAGTGCTAGTTCGACACCCTTTATGAACACTGAAGCTTTCTTT.